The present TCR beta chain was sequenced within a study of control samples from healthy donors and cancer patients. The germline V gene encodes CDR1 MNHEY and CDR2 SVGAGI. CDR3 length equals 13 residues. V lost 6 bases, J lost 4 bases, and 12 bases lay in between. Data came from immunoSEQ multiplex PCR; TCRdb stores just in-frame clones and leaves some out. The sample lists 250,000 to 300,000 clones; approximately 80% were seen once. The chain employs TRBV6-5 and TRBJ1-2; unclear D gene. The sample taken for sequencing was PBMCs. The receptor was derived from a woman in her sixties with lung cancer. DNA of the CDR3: TGTGCCAGCAGAGAGCTAGGGTCCTATGGCTACACCTTC. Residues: CASRELGSYGYTF.